The 20 T cell receptor beta chains in this list originate from one sample, sequenced in a study of CD8 T cells in ankylosing spondylitis. Overall study findings and caveats: Seemingly characteristic of ankylosing spondylitis blood was a TCR beta motif consisting of about 8 highly homologous variants.

Their specific antigens are unknown. A single record per CDR3 protein comes from TCRdb applying MiXCR to the 5' RACE reads. The sample has over 700,000 distinct CDR3 sequences; 15% to 20% are singletons. The sequencing sample was made of blood, either unsorted or a sorted T cell fraction (not recorded which). The receptor source for this set is a male donor with ankylosing spondylitis.

The chain has TRBV5-1 and TRBJ2-7; 8 positions agree with TRBD1. The CDR3 is made up of 17 amino acids. From germline, CDR1 is SGHRS and CDR2 YFSETQ. V lost 0 bases and J lost 2; bases outside the gene matches: 10. CDR3 coding DNA: TGCGCCAGCAGCTTGGGAAAGGGGACAGGACAAGCCTACGAGCAGTACTTC. It encodes CASSLGKGTGQAYEQYF.

The rearrangement uses TRBV20-1 and TRBJ2-7; perhaps TRBD2 as D (6 bases). The CDR3 runs 14 residues. The germline V gene encodes CDR1 DFQATT and CDR2 SNEGSKA (reference sequence). V gave up 5 bases and J gave up 0 bases, with 14 bases separating them. The CDR3 DNA is TGCAGTGCTCCCGGGACTCCGACCTCCTACGAGCAGTACTTC. Translating gives CSAPGTPTSYEQYF.

This clonotype came up a few times. The rearrangement uses TRBV29-1 and TRBJ2-5; D remains ambiguous. The CDR3 spans 14 residues. V shed 4 bases and J shed 1 base, with 13 bases lying between them. Germline V gene sequence: CDR1 SQVTM, CDR2 ANQGSEA. CDR3 in amino acids: CSVVTAVPQETQYF. Here the CDR3 DNA reads TGCAGCGTTGTAACGGCGGTACCCCAAGAGACCCAGTACTTC.

V usage is TRBV12-3 or TRBV12-4 and J usage is TRBJ2-7, with no clear D. V shed 3 bases and J shed 0 bases, with 18 bases lying between them. The CDR3 is 17 residues long. CDR3 loop: CASSFYAYGVASYEQYF. CDR3 in DNA: TGTGCCAGCAGTTTCTACGCTTATGGAGTTGCCTCCTACGAGCAGTACTTC.

This clonotype was found once. The chain couples TRBV5-1 to TRBJ1-6; D gene ambiguous. Per germline, CDR1 SGHRS and CDR2 YFSETQ. V was clipped by 0 bases and J by 10 bases, with 17 bases between them. The CDR3 is 16 amino acids. CDR3: CASSLAGVSFGSPLHF. The CDR3 DNA reads TGCGCCAGCAGCTTGGCCGGGGTAAGTTTCGGCTCACCCCTCCACTTT.

This clonotype was detected only a few times. The V and J genes are TRBV21-1 and TRBJ1-1; the D call in the table, TRBD1, was not verified against the DNA. TRBV21-1 is recorded as a pseudogene. The CDR3 extends over 17 amino acids. CDR3 DNA: TGTGCCAGCAGCTCCCGGGACAGGGTCAGGTCGAACACTGAAGCTTTCTTT. Its translation is CASSSRDRVRSNTEAFF.

The V gene is TRBV4-1, the J gene TRBJ2-7; D gene uncertain. The CDR3 is made up of 10 amino acids. Germline-derived CDR1 and CDR2 are MGHRA and YSYEKL. V lost 5 bases and J 5 bases, leaving 4 bases between the germline ends. DNA for the CDR3: TGCGCCAGCAGCGAGGACGAGCAGTACTTC. This translates into CASSEDEQYF.

This clonotype has at least ten counts. This chain uses TRBV18 with TRBJ2-1; D uncertain. Germline CDR1 and CDR2: KGHSH and LQKENI. The CDR3 loop spans 12 amino acids. Deletions cut 2 bases from V and 9 bases from J, with 8 bases between. The CDR3 spells CASSPRETEQFF. The CDR3 DNA follows: TGTGCCAGCTCACCAAGGGAAACTGAGCAGTTCTTC.

Many counts were recorded for this clonotype. The chain couples TRBV20-1 to TRBJ1-2, with 12 positions matching TRBD1. The CDR3 extends over 13 amino acids. Germline V gene lookup returns CDR1 DFQATT and CDR2 SNEGSKA (reference sequence). J lost 4 bases, V lost 6 bases, and 3 bases had no gene match. DNA for the CDR3: TGCAGTGCGGGGACAGGGGGCGGCTATGGCTACACCTTC. It is translated as CSAGTGGGYGYTF.

This chain links TRBV29-1 with TRBJ2-7; TRBD2 agrees at 9 bases. The length of the CDR3 is 13 residues. CDR1 is SQVTM and CDR2 is ANQGSEA in the germline V gene. Trimming removed 7 bases from V and 5 bases from J; junction bases left unmatched: 9. The DNA of the CDR3 is TGCAGCGCCAGTAGCGGGAGTTTGAACGAGCAGTACTTC. Its protein product is CSASSGSLNEQYF.

This chain connects TRBV6-2 or TRBV6-3 to TRBJ2-1; no reliable D call. The V end lost 2 bases, the J end lost 8 bases, and 10 bases lay between the germline ends. The CDR3 is made up of 13 amino acids. Germline V gene sequence: CDR1 MNHEY, CDR2 SVGEGT. CDR3 in DNA: TGTGCCAGCAGTTACCCGATTCACGATGAGCAGTTCTTC. Translating gives CASSYPIHDEQFF.

This clonotype was seen a handful of times. The CDR3 here is CASSFGHQYTEAFF. CDR3 coding DNA: TGTGCCAGCAGTTTCGGACATCAATACACTGAAGCTTTCTTT. This sequence joins TRBV12-3 or TRBV12-4 and TRBJ1-1; possibly TRBD1 for D (5 bases). This CDR3 region has 14 residues. Deletions cut 3 bases from V and 3 bases from J, with 11 bases between.

The rearrangement links TRBV14 to TRBJ2-1, with D tentatively TRBD2 (6 bases). The length of the CDR3 is 15 residues. V lost 3 bases and J lost 8, with 17 bases in between. Germline V gene data show CDR1 as SGHDN and CDR2 as FVKESK. CDR3 in DNA: TGTGCCAGCAGCCATCTCTCCCAGAGGAGGGATGAGCAGTTCTTC. Protein sequence: CASSHLSQRRDEQFF.

This chain links TRBV11-2 with TRBJ2-7; the match to TRBD1 covers 8 bases. The CDR3 is made up of 15 amino acids. The ends lost 5 bases at V and 4 bases at J; junction bases unmatched: 10. Germline V gene data show CDR1 as SGHAT and CDR2 as FQNNGV. This chain's CDR3 is CASSQIGQGSYEQYF. As DNA, the CDR3 is TGTGCCAGCAGCCAAATAGGACAGGGATCTTACGAGCAGTACTTC. The full variable domain, rest sourced from reference TRBV11-2 and TRBJ2-7, is EAGVAQSPRYKIIEKRQSVAFWCNPISGHATLYWYQQILGQGPKLLIQFQNNGVVDDSQLPKDRFSAERLKGVDSTLKIQPAKLEDSAVYLCASSQIGQGSYEQYFGPGTRLTVT.

This clonotype was detected a few times. The chain has TRBV12-3 or TRBV12-4 and TRBJ2-1; 7 bases fit TRBD2. Trimming took 5 bases from V and 6 from J; bases not matched to a gene: 4. The length of the CDR3 is 13 residues. CDR3 sequence: CASSTGTTNEQFF. CDR3 bases: TGTGCCAGCAGTACTGGGACTACCAATGAGCAGTTCTTC.

The J gene is TRBJ2-7, the V gene TRBV9; no definite D call. CDR1 and CDR2 (germline): SGDLS, YYNGEE. Trimming shortened V by 0 bases and J by 1 base, and 11 bases separated the two germline ends. The CDR3 is made up of 15 amino acids. CDR3 residues: CASSVGGSESYEQYF. CDR3 coding DNA: TGTGCCAGCAGCGTAGGAGGATCCGAGTCCTACGAGCAGTACTTC.

The gene calls are TRBV6-5 and TRBJ2-2, with TRBD2 identical over 10 bases. This CDR3 region has 18 residues. J was trimmed by 5 bases and V by 3 bases; bases with no gene match: 12. Germline V gene lookup returns CDR1 MNHEY and CDR2 SVGAGI. This chain's CDR3 is CASSYFSGGVSGTGELFF. CDR3 DNA sequence: TGTGCCAGCAGTTATTTCAGCGGGGGGGTATCGGGGACCGGGGAGCTGTTTTTT.

The chain carries TRBV20-1 and TRBJ2-7, with 8 nucleotides matching TRBD1. CDR3 size: 14 residues. With 0 bases clipped from V and 4 bases from J, the junction kept 5 bases outside the gene matches. Germline CDR1 is DFQATT and CDR2 is SNEGSKA (reference sequence). The CDR3 sequence is CSARDKQGVYEQYF. The CDR3, as DNA: TGCAGTGCTAGAGATAAACAGGGGGTTTACGAGCAGTACTTC.

This clonotype has more than one count but fewer than ten. The chain recombines TRBV12-3 or TRBV12-4 with TRBJ2-5; D is ambiguous. This CDR3 contains 13 residues. Trimming shortened V by 2 bases and J by 5 bases, and 9 bases separated the two germline ends. CDR3 loop: CASSLSDFETQYF. Here the CDR3 DNA reads TGTGCCAGCAGTTTATCCGATTTCGAGACCCAGTACTTC.

The chain recombines TRBV4-1 with TRBJ2-7; D is ambiguous. CDR1 and CDR2 (germline): MGHRA, YSYEKL. V was trimmed by 0 bases and J by 2 bases, leaving 11 bases between them. This CDR3 has 15 residues. As DNA, the CDR3 is TGCGCCAGCAGCCAAGAAACGGGTTTCACCTACGAGCAGTACTTC. This codes for CASSQETGFTYEQYF.